Presented here are 17 T cell receptor beta chains from one specimen sequenced in a study of cytomegalovirus exposure and HLA in healthy donors. This PCR relied on a set of 60 Vbeta primers and 13 Jbeta primers. Generated by immunoSEQ multiplex PCR, the TCRdb table keeps only in-frame clones and is missing some. The repertoire consists of more than 150,000 clones, with 80% occurring once and the leading ten covering around 0.69%. The sample consisted of PBMCs. The receptors come from a boy between 5 and 17 years old in good health and CMV-seronegative.

The chain carries TRBV6-5 and TRBJ1-2; 7 nucleotides match TRBD1. The CDR3 runs to 13 residues. V shed 7 bases, J shed 4 bases, and the junction held 6 bases outside the gene matches. Germline V lookup: CDR1 MNHEY, CDR2 SVGAGI. CDR3 DNA: TGTGCCAGCACCACAGGGGCCTTCTATGGCTACACCTTC. The encoded protein is CASTTGAFYGYTF.

This sequence joins TRBV18 and TRBJ1-1; D is perhaps TRBD1 (6 bases). This CDR3 is built from 15 residues. Germline V gene lookup returns CDR1 KGHSH and CDR2 LQKENI. The germline V and J ends were trimmed by 3 bases and 6 bases, with 17 bases remaining between them. CDR3 amino acids: CASSPTRGVGPEAFF. In DNA form, the CDR3 reads TGTGCCAGCTCACCGACCAGGGGAGTGGGCCCTGAAGCTTTCTTT.

The V gene is TRBV30, the J gene TRBJ1-1; D not certain. Germline V gene lookup returns CDR1 GTSNPN and CDR2 SVGIG (reference sequence). V shed 4 bases and J shed 4 bases, with 13 bases lying between them. The CDR3 sequence is 13 residues long. CDR3: CAWTGGDFTEAFF. Here the CDR3 DNA reads TGTGCCTGGACCGGCGGGGATTTCACTGAAGCTTTCTTT.

The gene calls are TRBV13 and TRBJ2-1; 8 positions agree with TRBD2. The CDR3 contains 17 residues. V was pared by 2 bases and J by 4 bases, with 10 bases of the junction left unmatched. Germline CDR1 and CDR2: PRHDT and FYEKMQ (reference sequence). CDR3 loop: CASSLRGSGIGYNEQFF. DNA for the CDR3: TGTGCCAGCAGCTTACGGGGTAGCGGGATAGGTTACAATGAGCAGTTCTTC.

J is TRBJ1-5 and V is TRBV6-6, with TRBD1 matching over 7 bases. J was trimmed by 6 bases and V by 6 bases; bases with no gene match: 11. There are 15 residues in the CDR3. Germline lookup yields CDR1 MNHNY and CDR2 SVGAGI (reference sequence). This CDR3 reads CASSLDRRNGQPQHF. CDR3 DNA sequence: TGTGCCAGCAGCCTGGACAGGAGAAATGGTCAGCCCCAGCATTTT.

This rearrangement joins TRBV19 to TRBJ1-5; D call uncertain. Germline V gene lookup returns CDR1 LNHDA and CDR2 SQIVND (reference sequence). V gave up 4 bases and J gave up 3 bases, with 10 bases separating them. The CDR3 spans 14 residues. Here the CDR3 DNA reads TGTGCCAGTAGTACGATCGGTACCAATCAGCCCCAGCATTTT. Its protein is CASSTIGTNQPQHF.

The chain is built from TRBV6-5 and TRBJ2-3; TRBD2 might be the D (5 bases). Trimming pared 0 bases from V and 3 bases from J, leaving 7 bases between. Per germline, CDR1 MNHEY and CDR2 SVGAGI. The CDR3 is made up of 14 amino acids. The CDR3 bases are TGTGCCAGCAGTTACTCGGAGGTTACAGATACGCAGTATTTT. It is translated as CASSYSEVTDTQYF.

The chain has TRBV19 and TRBJ1-5; tentative D call: TRBD1 (6 bases). V lost 7 bases and J 5 bases, leaving 24 bases between the germline ends. The CDR3 totals 17 residues. Germline CDR1 LNHDA, CDR2 SQIVND (reference sequence). In DNA form, the CDR3 reads TGTGCCAGTACGTCTCGCCAGGGGCTAGGGAGGGATCAGCCCCAGCATTTT. Translated, it gives CASTSRQGLGRDQPQHF. Based on the CDR3 plus reference TRBV19 and TRBJ1-5, the full variable domain is DGGITQSPKYLFRKEGQNVTLSCEQNLNHDAMYWYRQDPGQGLRLIYYSQIVNDFQKGDIAEGYSVSREKKESFPLTVTSAQKNPTAFYLCASTSRQGLGRDQPQHFGDGTRLSIL.

The gene calls are TRBV25-1 and TRBJ1-2, with D unresolved. V was cut by 7 bases and J by 4 bases, with 13 bases left in between. Per germline, CDR1 MGHDK and CDR2 SYGVNS. CDR3 size: 13 residues. The CDR3 nucleotides read TGTGCCAGCACTCAGACAAATACCTATGGCTACACCTTC. This sequence encodes CASTQTNTYGYTF.

The V call is TRBV7-9, the J call TRBJ1-1; no definite D call. V was trimmed by 5 bases and J by 3 bases, leaving 25 bases between them. Germline CDR1 is SEHNR and CDR2 is FQNEAQ (reference sequence). This CDR3 has 18 amino acids. CDR3 DNA sequence: TGTGCCAGCAGCCCGCGGTTAAGCTTTACTCTTTGGGACACTGAAGCTTTCTTT. It translates to CASSPRLSFTLWDTEAFF.

The sample holds a few counts of this clone. The genes are TRBV30 and TRBJ1-2; 7 nucleotides line up with TRBD1. The length of the CDR3 is 13 residues. V was pared by 2 bases and J by 4 bases, with 4 bases of the junction left unmatched. The germline CDR1 and CDR2 sequences are GTSNPN and SVGIG (reference sequence). For the CDR3, the DNA is TGTGCCTGGAGTTGGGGACAGCTCTATGGCTACACCTTC. Protein: CAWSWGQLYGYTF. Full variable domain (rest looked up from reference TRBV30 and TRBJ1-2): SQTIHQWPATLVQPVGSPLSLECTVEGTSNPNLYWYRQAAGRGLQLLFYSVGIGQISSEVPQNLSASRPQDRQFILSSKKLLLSDSGFYLCAWSWGQLYGYTFGSGTRLTVV.

The CDR3 DNA is TGTGCCAGCAGTAGACTAGCGGGGGGCCCCGAGCAGTACTTC. This translates into CASSRLAGGPEQYF. The V and J genes are TRBV6-4 and TRBJ2-7, with 13 bases identical to TRBD2. Germline CDR1 and CDR2: MRHNA and SNTAGT. V lost 5 bases, J lost 6 bases, and 4 bases stayed unmatched. The CDR3 has 14 residues.

This chain joins TRBV4-1 and TRBJ1-2; 9 bases are a match to TRBD1. The CDR3 consists of 14 residues. After removal of 6 bases from V and 8 bases from J, the junction contained 10 bases not matched to a gene. CDR1 is MGHRA and CDR2 is YSYEKL in the germline V gene. The CDR3 here is CASRRTTGGGGYTF. In DNA, the CDR3 is TGCGCCAGCAGGCGTACGACAGGGGGTGGGGGCTACACCTTC.

The sample holds one count of this clone. This chain joins TRBV4-1 and TRBJ2-1, with 10 bases that match TRBD1. Trimming took 3 bases from V and 7 from J; bases not matched to a gene: 3. There are 14 residues in the CDR3. The germline V gene encodes CDR1 MGHRA and CDR2 YSYEKL. CDR3 loop: CASSQGQGWNEQFF. The CDR3 DNA reads as TGCGCCAGCAGCCAGGGACAGGGGTGGAATGAGCAGTTCTTC.

V and J are TRBV10-3 and TRBJ2-1, with D unclear. Germline CDR1 ENHRY, CDR2 SYGVKD. The CDR3 is 13 amino acids. V shed 2 bases and J shed 4 bases, with 6 bases lying between them. The CDR3 region has the DNA TGTGCCATCAGTGAGACAGCTTACAATGAGCAGTTCTTC. Amino acid sequence: CAISETAYNEQFF.

This chain joins TRBV6-1 and TRBJ1-2; D ambiguous. Per germline, CDR1 MNHNS and CDR2 SASEGT. Trimming left V 6 bases short and J 8 bases short, with 19 bases between. CDR3 length equals 14 residues. CDR3: CASSFVTAEEGYTF. The CDR3 DNA sequence: TGTGCCAGCAGCTTCGTGACGGCGGAGGAAGGCTACACCTTC.

The chain joins TRBV2 to TRBJ1-2; no clear D. Trimming shortened V by 8 bases and J by 4 bases, and 14 bases separated the two germline ends. This CDR3 region has 13 residues. CDR1 SNHLY and CDR2 FYNNEI come from the germline V gene. The CDR3 spells CASLLGVFYGYTF. The CDR3, as DNA: TGTGCCAGCCTTTTGGGAGTCTTCTATGGCTACACCTTC.